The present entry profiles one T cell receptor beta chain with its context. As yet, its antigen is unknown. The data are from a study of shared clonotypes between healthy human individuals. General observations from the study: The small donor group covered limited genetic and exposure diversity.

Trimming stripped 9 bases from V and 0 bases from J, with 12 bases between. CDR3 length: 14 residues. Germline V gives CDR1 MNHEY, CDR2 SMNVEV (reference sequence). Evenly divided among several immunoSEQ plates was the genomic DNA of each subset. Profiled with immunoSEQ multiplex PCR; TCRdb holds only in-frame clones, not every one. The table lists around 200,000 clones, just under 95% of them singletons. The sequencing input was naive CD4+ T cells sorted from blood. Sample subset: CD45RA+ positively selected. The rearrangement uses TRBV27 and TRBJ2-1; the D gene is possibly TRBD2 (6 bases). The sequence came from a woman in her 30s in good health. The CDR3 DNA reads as TGTGCCAGTAGGAAGGACTACTCCTACAATGAGCAGTTCTTC. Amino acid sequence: CASRKDYSYNEQFF.